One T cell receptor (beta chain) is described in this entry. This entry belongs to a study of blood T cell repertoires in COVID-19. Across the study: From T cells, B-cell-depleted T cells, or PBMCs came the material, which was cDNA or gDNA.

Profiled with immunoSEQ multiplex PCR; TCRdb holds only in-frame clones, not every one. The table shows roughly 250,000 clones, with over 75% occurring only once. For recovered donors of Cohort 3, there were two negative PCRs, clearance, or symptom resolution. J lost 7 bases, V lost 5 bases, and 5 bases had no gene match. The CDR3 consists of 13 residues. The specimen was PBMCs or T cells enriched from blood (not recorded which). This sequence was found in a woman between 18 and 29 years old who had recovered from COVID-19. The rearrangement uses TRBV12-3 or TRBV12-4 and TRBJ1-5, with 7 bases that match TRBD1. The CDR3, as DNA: TGTGCCAGCAGTCGACAGGGAACACAGCCCCAGCATTTT. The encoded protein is CASSRQGTQPQHF.